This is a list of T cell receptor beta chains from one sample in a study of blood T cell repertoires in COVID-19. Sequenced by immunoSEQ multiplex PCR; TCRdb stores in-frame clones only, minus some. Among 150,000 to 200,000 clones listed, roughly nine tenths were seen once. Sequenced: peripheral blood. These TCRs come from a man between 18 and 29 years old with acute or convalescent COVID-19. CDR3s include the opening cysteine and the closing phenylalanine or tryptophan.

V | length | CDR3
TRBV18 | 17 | CASSPPYGTGAPGELFF
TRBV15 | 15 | CATSRAPSGGETQYF
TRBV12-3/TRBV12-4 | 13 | CASSRAGGLSLFF
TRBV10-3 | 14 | CATRQGIGNTEAFF
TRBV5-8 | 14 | CASSRTGGTYGYTF
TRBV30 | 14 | CAWAFGGDNYGYTF
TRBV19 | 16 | CASSIVGGETSYEQYF
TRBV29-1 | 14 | CSVDFADRGGGYTF
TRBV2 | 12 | CASSYSTYEQYF
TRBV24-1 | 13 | CATSDYAGEGYTF
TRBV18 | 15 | CASSQDRGLIEKLFF
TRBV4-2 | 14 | CASSNRGGNTEAFF
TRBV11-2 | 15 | CASSSTGRGVDEQFF
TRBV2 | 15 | CASSEIQGELYEQYF
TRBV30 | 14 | CAWTAGIMNTEAFF
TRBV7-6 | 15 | CASSLNRGIKETQYF
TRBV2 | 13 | CASSERPWDGYTF
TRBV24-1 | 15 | CATGGERGGMETQYF
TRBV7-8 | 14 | CASSLSRRNSPLHF
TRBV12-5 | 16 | CASGPGGGGANQPQHF
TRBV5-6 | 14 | CASRFGTSQETQYF
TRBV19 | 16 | CASSPGTGRRLSGYTF
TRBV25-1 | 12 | CASYAGTGELFF
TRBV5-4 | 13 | CAARFRGQETQYF
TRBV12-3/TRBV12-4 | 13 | CASNINSNQPQHF
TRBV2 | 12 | CASSGGDEKLFF
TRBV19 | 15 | CASTMGQRVNQPQHF
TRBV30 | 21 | CAWSVQMVRRTDSASNQPQHF
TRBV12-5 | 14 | CASGKQGGFTEAFF
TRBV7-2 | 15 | CASSLAGQGSYGYTF
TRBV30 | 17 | CAWSVGLGGGSTDTQYF
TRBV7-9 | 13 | CASSSTLRDGYTF
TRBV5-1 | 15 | CASSLNFAENTEAFF
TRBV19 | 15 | CASASGQGFNQPQHF
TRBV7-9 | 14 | CASSRGGSNQPQHF
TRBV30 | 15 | CAWSEQGVSNQPQHF
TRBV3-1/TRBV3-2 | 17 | CASSTYRARSSYNEQFF
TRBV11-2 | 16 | CASSSPFTQGNTEAFF
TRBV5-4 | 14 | CASSLAGGVDTQYF
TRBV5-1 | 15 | CASSLGSSGKETQYF
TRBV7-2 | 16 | CASSLGRGRTQETQYF
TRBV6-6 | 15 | CASSYETVRNSPLHF
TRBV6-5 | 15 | CASRTTSGQVFGYTF
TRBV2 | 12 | CASGEWDYGYTF
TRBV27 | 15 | CASSFLPVGDSPLHF